This TCR beta chain was captured in a study of OX40 agonist ivuxolimab in advanced cancers. Findings and caveats of the study: At 0.1 to 3.0 mg/kg, CD4+ and CD8+ blood T cells expanded clonally by week 6.

A remark on this clone: Its antigen remains unknown.

CDR3 length equals 17 residues. The V and J ends lost 4 bases and 0 bases respectively, with 16 bases between them. Germline CDR1 LGHNT, CDR2 FRNRAP. The method was immunoSEQ multiplex PCR; TCRdb's version includes in-frame clones alone and lacks a portion of them. This table holds around 58,000 clones, about 86% found once. Sequencing was performed on CD4+ or CD8+ T cells sorted from blood, taken in a trial of the OX40 agonist ivuxolimab. The TCR sequence derives from an adult with an advanced solid tumor such as melanoma, head and neck, liver or kidney cancer. The chain uses TRBV12-5 and TRBJ2-1; D ambiguous. The CDR3 nucleotides are TGTGCTAGTGGTTGGGCTCTGGTGGGTAGCTCCTACAATGAGCAGTTCTTC. Its translation is CASGWALVGSSYNEQFF.